Following are 23 T cell receptor beta chains from one sample sequenced in a study of blood T cell repertoires in COVID-19. The data were produced by immunoSEQ multiplex PCR, yet TCRdb's version contains in-frame clones alone and is incomplete. The sample lists 360,000 or so clones, 90% occurring once. Sequenced input: peripheral blood. The receptors originated from a man aged 18-30 years with active or convalescent COVID-19.

As concerns this clone: This same CDR3 is encoded by further DNA sequences in the sample. CDR3 sequence reads: CASSYGQGSYEQYF. CDR3 in DNA: TGTGCCAGCAGTTACGGACAGGGCTCCTACGAGCAGTACTTC. The J gene is TRBJ2-7, the V gene TRBV6-2 or TRBV6-3, with 8 bases aligning to TRBD1. V gave up 2 bases and J gave up 0 bases; unmatched junction bases: 0. Per the germline V gene, CDR1 is MNHEY and CDR2 is SVGEGT. The CDR3 runs to 14 residues.

The chain recombines TRBV7-2 with TRBJ2-2; TRBD2 aligns across 8 bases. The trim removed 5 bases at V and 8 bases at J, leaving 13 bases unmatched. Germline V gives CDR1 SGHTA, CDR2 FQGNSA. The CDR3 spans 16 residues. CDR3 nucleotide sequence: TGTGCCAGCAGCCAAGCGGGAGTGCATCTCACGGGGGAGCTGTTTTTT. Its translation is CASSQAGVHLTGELFF.

The chain has TRBV6-5 and TRBJ2-7, with 7 bases matching TRBD1. CDR1 is MNHEY and CDR2 is SVGAGI in the germline V gene. The trim removed 0 bases at V and 4 bases at J, leaving 9 bases unmatched. The CDR3 loop spans 16 amino acids. The chain's CDR3 is CASSYSIGRGQYEQYF. The CDR3 bases are TGTGCCAGCAGTTACTCGATTGGCAGGGGACAGTACGAGCAGTACTTC.

The chain links TRBV6-5 to TRBJ2-1; 10 bases align to TRBD2. The CDR3 length is 15 residues. After removal of 7 bases from V and 4 bases from J, the junction contained 7 bases not matched to a gene. Germline CDR1 reads MNHEY; CDR2 reads SVGAGI. The CDR3: CASTTLAGSYNEQFF. For the CDR3, the DNA is TGTGCCAGCACGACACTAGCGGGGAGTTACAATGAGCAGTTCTTC.

This clone came up a few times. CDR3 DNA sequence: TGTGCCAGCAGCTCGGACAGGGCGAACACTGAAGCTTTCTTT. It translates to CASSSDRANTEAFF. V and J are TRBV7-3 and TRBJ1-1, with TRBD1 matching 8 bases. The CDR3 has 14 residues. Germline CDR1 and CDR2: SGHTA and FQGTGA. The V and J ends lost 4 bases and 1 base, in that order; junction bases with no gene match: 2.

This sequence joins TRBV25-1 and TRBJ2-5; TRBD2 matches at 11 bases. Germline trimming cut 3 bases from V and 1 base from J; bases unmatched to any gene: 10. The CDR3 is made up of 18 amino acids. CDR1 is MGHDK, CDR2 SYGVNS, per germline. This CDR3 reads CASSDRLAGRGAQETQYF. The CDR3 nucleotides read TGTGCCAGCAGTGATCGACTAGCGGGGAGGGGGGCCCAAGAGACCCAGTACTTC.

The V call is TRBV28, the J call TRBJ2-4; D gene unclear. V was pared by 6 bases and J by 0 bases, with 9 bases between. CDR3 length equals 14 residues. Germline loops: CDR1 MDHEN, CDR2 SYDVKM. The chain's CDR3 is CASSTTLAKNIQYF. The CDR3 DNA sequence: TGTGCCAGCAGCACTACCTTAGCCAAAAACATTCAGTACTTC.

The chain has TRBV7-9 and TRBJ1-3; D unclear. CDR1 is SEHNR and CDR2 is FQNEAQ in the germline V gene (reference sequence). V was cut by 5 bases and J by 3 bases, with 8 bases left in between. The CDR3 spans 13 residues. The CDR3 sequence is CASSEIGGNTIYF. CDR3 nucleotides: TGTGCCAGCAGCGAAATCGGTGGAAACACCATATATTTT.

The chain recombines TRBV6-5 with TRBJ1-5; the match to TRBD1 covers 7 bases. V trimming: 6 bases; J trimming: 3 bases; junction bases outside the gene matches: 5. Per the germline V gene, CDR1 is MNHEY and CDR2 is SVGAGI. The CDR3 consists of 14 residues. CDR3: CASSTDRDNQPQHF. The CDR3 region has the DNA TGTGCCAGCAGCACCGACAGGGACAATCAGCCCCAGCATTTT.

This chain joins TRBV6-5 and TRBJ1-4; 11 bases align to TRBD1. The CDR3 has 15 amino acids. The V gene end was trimmed by 4 bases and the J gene end by 10 bases; junction bases not matched to a gene: 8. Germline V gene sequence: CDR1 MNHEY, CDR2 SVGAGI. CDR3 coding DNA: TGTGCCAGCAGTTCCCCGGGGACAGGGGGAGGAAAACTGTTTTTT. This translates into CASSSPGTGGGKLFF.

This chain links TRBV10-3 with TRBJ2-7, with TRBD1 matching over 8 bases. The CDR3 covers 15 residues. Germline V gives CDR1 ENHRY, CDR2 SYGVKD. The J segment lost 0 bases and the V segment lost 0 bases, leaving 1 base of the junction unmatched. This chain's CDR3 is CAISESDRGSYEQYF. The CDR3 DNA reads TGTGCCATCAGTGAGTCCGACAGGGGCTCCTACGAGCAGTACTTC.

This clone was detected once. The chain links TRBV6-2 or TRBV6-3 to TRBJ2-1; D gene uncertain. The CDR3 length is 16 residues. The germline V and J ends were trimmed by 0 bases and 0 bases, with 9 bases remaining between them. Germline CDR1 reads MNHEY; CDR2 reads SVGEGT. The CDR3 region has the DNA TGTGCCAGCAGTTACTCCGACTTGGCCTCCTACAATGAGCAGTTCTTC. Amino acids: CASSYSDLASYNEQFF.

This clone has only one observation. The chain joins TRBV21-1 to TRBJ2-3; the D segment call TRBD2 is taken from the table without a DNA check. TRBV21-1 constitutes a pseudogene. The CDR3 is made up of 18 amino acids. The DNA for the CDR3 is TGTGCCAGCAGCCCCACCGCGGAGACTAGCGGGAGCACAGATACGCAGTATTTT. Translating gives CASSPTAETSGSTDTQYF.

This rearrangement joins TRBV28 to TRBJ2-3; TRBD1 agrees at 7 bases. Germline-derived CDR1 and CDR2 are MDHEN and SYDVKM. V shed 3 bases, J shed 3 bases, and the junction held 3 bases outside the gene matches. The CDR3 spans 14 residues. DNA of the CDR3: TGTGCCAGCAGTTTCTTACAGGGGACAGATACGCAGTATTTT. It yields the protein CASSFLQGTDTQYF.

The chain uses TRBV19 and TRBJ1-2; a weak D match, TRBD1 (6 bases). The germline gives CDR1 LNHDA, CDR2 SQIVND (reference sequence). The CDR3 spans 13 residues. V dropped 7 bases and J dropped 0 bases, with 9 bases sitting between them. The DNA of the CDR3 is TGTGCCAGTAATGACAGGTCTAACTATGGCTACACCTTC. Residues: CASNDRSNYGYTF.

The chain combines TRBV11-2 with TRBJ2-1, with D perhaps TRBD2 (5 bases). The CDR3 has 15 residues. CDR1 SGHAT and CDR2 FQNNGV come from the germline V gene. V lost 3 bases, J lost 6 bases, and 15 bases lay in between. The CDR3 sequence: CASSFQPVEGNEQFF. The CDR3 DNA is TGTGCCAGCAGCTTTCAACCGGTTGAGGGCAATGAGCAGTTCTTC.

The chain is built from TRBV19 and TRBJ2-2; D is unresolved. The V gene's germline CDR1 is LNHDA and CDR2 SQIVND (reference sequence). Between the trimmed V and J ends, which lost 3 bases and 1 base, there was a span of 6 bases. The CDR3 runs to 14 residues. CDR3 bases: TGTGCCAGTAGTATTAGTCGGAACACCGGGGAGCTGTTTTTT. Translation gives CASSISRNTGELFF.

This chain links TRBV4-1 with TRBJ2-1, with D unclear. Trimming removed 3 bases at V and 4 bases at J, with 16 bases between. The CDR3 has 16 residues. Germline values: CDR1 MGHRA, CDR2 YSYEKL. CDR3 coding DNA: TGCGCCAGCAGCCACCACCCCCCGACACTTTACAATGAGCAGTTCTTC. Its protein product is CASSHHPPTLYNEQFF.

J is TRBJ1-1 and V is TRBV4-3, with 8 nucleotides matching TRBD1. CDR3 length: 12 amino acids. Germline V gene sequence: CDR1 LGHNA, CDR2 YSLEER. Unmatched junction bases numbered 7, after V lost 2 bases and J lost 14 bases. The CDR3 loop is CASSQPGQAYFF. CDR3 sequence (DNA): TGCGCCAGCAGCCAACCGGGACAGGCGTACTTCTTT.

The chain combines TRBV6-2 or TRBV6-3 with TRBJ2-5; TRBD2 aligns across 11 bases. The germline gives CDR1 MNHEY, CDR2 SVGEGT. Trimming removed 6 bases from V and 2 bases from J; junction bases left unmatched: 8. CDR3 length: 16 residues. The chain's CDR3 is CASSPGLAALQETQYF. Here the CDR3 DNA reads TGTGCCAGCAGCCCGGGACTAGCGGCCCTACAAGAGACCCAGTACTTC.

This chain uses TRBV28 with TRBJ1-2; TRBD1 aligns across 10 bases. V was pared by 10 bases and J by 2 bases, with 10 bases of the junction left unmatched. Germline V CDR1 and CDR2: MDHEN, SYDVKM. CDR3 length: 15 amino acids. This chain's CDR3 is CATRGRGQGNYGYTF. The CDR3 DNA follows: TGTGCCACCCGTGGGAGGGGACAGGGGAACTATGGCTACACCTTC.

The chain links TRBV24-1 to TRBJ1-4; tentative D call: TRBD1 (6 bases). Germline lookup yields CDR1 KGHDR and CDR2 SFDVKD. The V end was cut by 9 bases, the J end by 4 bases, with 11 bases between. CDR3 size: 13 residues. The CDR3 reads CATGGADNEKLFF. In nucleotides, the CDR3 is TGTGCCACCGGGGGGGCGGATAATGAAAAACTGTTTTTT.

The gene calls are TRBV2 and TRBJ1-6; 11 nucleotides align to TRBD1. This CDR3 has 13 residues. CDR1 SNHLY and CDR2 FYNNEI come from the germline V gene. V dropped 5 bases and J dropped 10; count of bases not matched to a gene: 1. The CDR3 coding sequence is TGTGCCAGCAGTCGGACAGGGGGCTCACCCCTCCACTTT. Its translation is CASSRTGGSPLHF.